Presented here are 23 T cell receptor beta chains from one specimen sequenced in a study of blood T cell repertoires in COVID-19. Generated by immunoSEQ multiplex PCR, the TCRdb table keeps only in-frame clones and is missing some. The table includes 170,000 or so clones, more than 70% detected once. The sequencing sample was made of peripheral blood. Receptors were obtained from a man in his late teens or twenties with active or convalescent COVID-19.

The CDR3 region is CASSPYGTTLEQYF. The CDR3 coding sequence is TGTGCCAGCAGTCCTTACGGGACTACCTTGGAGCAGTACTTC. The chain couples TRBV27 to TRBJ2-7; 7 nucleotides agree with TRBD2. Trimming cost V 5 bases and J 7 bases; bases outside gene matches: 11. Germline CDR1 and CDR2: MNHEY and SMNVEV (reference sequence). This CDR3 region has 14 residues.

The chain recombines TRBV28 with TRBJ2-1; TRBD2 agrees at 8 bases. This CDR3 is built from 16 residues. Trimming removed 7 bases from V and 7 bases from J; junction bases left unmatched: 15. Germline CDR1 MDHEN, CDR2 SYDVKM. CDR3 in amino acids: CASIGWTSLVGNEQFF. Here the CDR3 DNA reads TGTGCCAGCATCGGGTGGACTAGCCTTGTCGGGAATGAGCAGTTCTTC.

The genes are TRBV28 and TRBJ2-7, with D tentatively TRBD1 (6 bases). V dropped 6 bases and J dropped 0 bases, with 18 bases sitting between them. This CDR3 spans 16 amino acids. CDR1 MDHEN and CDR2 SYDVKM come from the germline V gene. CDR3 residues: CASRTGQGPFSYEQYF. As DNA, the CDR3 is TGTGCCAGCAGGACCGGCCAGGGGCCCTTCTCCTACGAGCAGTACTTC. Complete variable domain (other parts from reference TRBV28 and TRBJ2-7): DVKVTQSSRYLVKRTGEKVFLECVQDMDHENMFWYRQDPGLGLRLIYFSYDVKMKEKGDIPEGYSVSREKKERFSLILESASTNQTSMYLCASRTGQGPFSYEQYFGPGTRLTVT.

The chain employs TRBV7-9 and TRBJ1-2, with D hard to call. Trimming stripped 1 base from V and 2 bases from J, with 11 bases between. The CDR3 spans 15 residues. The germline V gene has CDR1 SEHNR and CDR2 FQNEAQ (reference sequence). CDR3 coding DNA: TGTGCCAGCAGCTTAGAGCAGGTCGTAAACTATGGCTACACCTTC. Amino acid sequence: CASSLEQVVNYGYTF.

This clone showed up just once. V is TRBV7-2 and J is TRBJ2-3; TRBD1 is a possible D gene (6 bases). The CDR3 extends over 17 amino acids. Trimming took 0 bases from V and 3 from J, leaving 16 bases between them. The germline V gene encodes CDR1 SGHTA and CDR2 FQGNSA. The CDR3 here is CASSLATGRGVTDTQYF. The CDR3 DNA is TGTGCCAGCAGCTTAGCGACGGGCAGGGGAGTGACAGATACGCAGTATTTT.

CDR3 amino acids: CASSLRSGGVSGNTIYF. CDR3 DNA sequence: TGTGCCAGCAGCTTACGTTCAGGAGGAGTCTCTGGAAACACCATATATTTT. The gene calls are TRBV7-6 and TRBJ1-3, with unresolved D. Trimming left V 2 bases short and J 0 bases short, with 14 bases between. This CDR3 is built from 17 residues. In germline, CDR1 is SGHVS, CDR2 FNYEAQ.

The count of this clone is one. The J gene is TRBJ1-6, the V gene TRBV19; unclear D gene. V was cut by 6 bases and J by 8 bases, with 11 bases left in between. The CDR3 totals 13 residues. In germline, CDR1 is LNHDA, CDR2 SQIVND (reference sequence). This CDR3 reads CASSRGGYSPLHF. CDR3 nucleotides: TGTGCCAGTAGCCGAGGAGGGTATTCACCCCTCCACTTT. Variable domain in full (rest from reference TRBV19 and TRBJ1-6): DGGITQSPKYLFRKEGQNVTLSCEQNLNHDAMYWYRQDPGQGLRLIYYSQIVNDFQKGDIAEGYSVSREKKESFPLTVTSAQKNPTAFYLCASSRGGYSPLHFGNGTRLTVT.

The rearrangement links TRBV12-5 to TRBJ1-1, with 9 nucleotides matching TRBD1. Trimming took 0 bases from V and 3 from J; bases not matched to a gene: 11. Germline values: CDR1 LGHNT, CDR2 FRNRAP. CDR3 length: 18 amino acids. The CDR3 sequence: CASGLVLGARDRDTEAFF. CDR3 DNA: TGTGCTAGTGGTTTGGTACTGGGGGCCCGGGACAGGGACACTGAAGCTTTCTTT.

V usage is TRBV18 and J usage is TRBJ2-5, with 9 bases fitting TRBD1. CDR1 and CDR2 (germline): KGHSH, LQKENI. The CDR3 contains 15 residues. V shed 3 bases, J shed 1 base, and the junction held 3 bases outside the gene matches. The CDR3: CASSPPGQGQETQYF. The CDR3 region has the DNA TGTGCCAGCTCACCTCCGGGACAGGGCCAAGAGACCCAGTACTTC.

This chain joins TRBV5-1 and TRBJ2-6, with TRBD1 matching over 8 bases. V lost 4 bases and J lost 1; bases outside the gene matches: 10. CDR1 SGHRS and CDR2 YFSETQ come from the germline V gene. The CDR3 sequence is 18 residues long. DNA of the CDR3: TGCGCCAGCAGCGGACGGACAGGGACGTTATCTGGGGCCAACGTCCTGACTTTC. Translated, it gives CASSGRTGTLSGANVLTF.

For this clone: One junction end disagrees with the germline gene, perhaps due to a read error. V is TRBV5-6 and J is TRBJ2-2; 7 positions agree with TRBD1. The CDR3 runs 16 residues. Germline V gene lookup returns CDR1 SGHDT and CDR2 YYEEEE. The CDR3 sequence is CASSVYRGLNTGELFF. CDR3 in DNA: TGTGCCAGCAGCGTATACAGGGGTTTGAACACCGGAGAGCTGTTTTTT.

The chain links TRBV11-3 to TRBJ2-5; possibly TRBD1 for D (6 bases). Germline loops: CDR1 SGHNT, CDR2 YENEEA. This CDR3 has 15 amino acids. The V end lost 5 bases, the J end lost 2 bases, and 15 bases lay between the germline ends. The CDR3 DNA follows: TGTGCCAGCAGCCCAGGGGCGGCACAACAAGAGACCCAGTACTTC. It is translated as CASSPGAAQQETQYF.

The rearrangement joins TRBV2 to TRBJ1-1; perhaps TRBD1 as D (6 bases). The CDR3 runs 13 residues. V lost 4 bases to trimming and J lost 3 bases, with 9 bases between them. CDR1 SNHLY and CDR2 FYNNEI come from the germline V gene. The CDR3 region is CASSGEGDTEAFF. The CDR3 bases are TGTGCCAGCAGTGGGGAGGGGGACACTGAAGCTTTCTTT.

J is TRBJ2-1 and V is TRBV5-4, with TRBD2 matching 9 bases. Germline CDR1 is SGHNT and CDR2 is YYREEE (reference sequence). V shed 10 bases and J 2 bases; nucleotides not matched to a gene: 16. CDR3 size: 17 residues. As DNA, the CDR3 is TGTGCCTATATTGCTAGCGGGGATAGAAGACCCTACAATGAGCAGTTCTTC. Its protein is CAYIASGDRRPYNEQFF.

The V call is TRBV13, the J call TRBJ2-3; 10 bases agree with TRBD2. The germline V gene encodes CDR1 PRHDT and CDR2 FYEKMQ (reference sequence). V was pared by 4 bases and J by 3 bases, with 4 bases of the junction left unmatched. CDR3 size: 15 residues. CDR3 amino acids: CASSSSGLATDTQYF. CDR3 DNA: TGTGCCAGCAGCTCATCGGGACTAGCGACAGATACGCAGTATTTT. Combining the CDR3 with reference TRBV13 and TRBJ2-3 gives the whole variable domain AAGVIQSPRHLIKEKRETATLKCYPIPRHDTVYWYQQGPGQDPQFLISFYEKMQSDKGSIPDRFSAQQFSDYHSELNMSSLELGDSALYFCASSSSGLATDTQYFGPGTRLTVL.

In its sample, this clone was seen once. The chain employs TRBV30 and TRBJ1-5, with 12 bases matching TRBD1. Germline loops: CDR1 GTSNPN, CDR2 SVGIG (reference sequence). The CDR3 sequence is 15 residues long. The V segment lost 3 bases and the J segment 6 bases; nucleotides outside the gene matches: 6. CDR3 in DNA: TGTGCCTGGAGGGGACAGGGGGCTTTCAGTCAGCCCCAGCATTTT. Its translation is CAWRGQGAFSQPQHF.

V gene TRBV7-9 combines with J gene TRBJ2-3; D remains unclear. V was cut by 5 bases and J by 2 bases, with 14 bases left in between. This CDR3 is 15 amino acids long. Germline CDR1 is SEHNR and CDR2 is FQNEAQ (reference sequence). The CDR3 DNA reads TGTGCCAGCAGCCTGGGTCAGGTGCCCACAGATACGCAGTATTTT. As protein: CASSLGQVPTDTQYF.

The J gene is TRBJ1-1, the V gene TRBV5-6; D gene ambiguous. This CDR3 has 15 amino acids. The ends were cut back, 4 bases at V and 4 bases at J, with 17 bases in the middle. From germline, CDR1 is SGHDT and CDR2 YYEEEE. The CDR3 protein is CASSLGPQTGTEAFF. In DNA, the CDR3 is TGTGCCAGCAGCCTAGGCCCCCAGACGGGCACTGAAGCTTTCTTT.

The V and J genes are TRBV6-6 and TRBJ1-2; D is unclear. The CDR3 runs to 13 residues. The V and J ends lost 2 bases and 5 bases respectively, with 9 bases between them. CDR1 is MNHNY and CDR2 is SVGAGI in the germline V gene (reference sequence). CDR3: CASSYESRYGYTF. DNA of the CDR3: TGTGCCAGCAGTTACGAGAGTAGATATGGCTACACCTTC.

The chain links TRBV5-1 to TRBJ1-1; 8 nucleotides line up with TRBD1. There are 13 residues in the CDR3. CDR1 and CDR2 from the germline V gene are SGHRS and YFSETQ. The J segment lost 8 bases and the V segment lost 4 bases, leaving 7 bases of the junction unmatched. CDR3 loop: CASSHSRDREAFF. The CDR3 bases are TGCGCCAGCAGCCACTCTCGGGACAGGGAAGCTTTCTTT.

The V and J genes are TRBV3-1 (or the pseudogene TRBV3-2) and TRBJ2-3, with D possibly matching TRBD1 (6 bases). The ends were cut back, 3 bases at V and 2 bases at J, with 21 bases in the middle. The CDR3 spans 18 residues. Germline CDR1 is LGHDT and CDR2 is YNNKEL (reference sequence). The CDR3 loop is CASSHGVLVGGYTDTQYF. The CDR3 DNA follows: TGTGCCAGCAGCCATGGGGTGTTGGTAGGGGGATACACAGATACGCAGTATTTT.

J is TRBJ1-6 and V is TRBV24-1; D unclear. This CDR3 has 13 residues. Germline V lookup: CDR1 KGHDR, CDR2 SFDVKD. Trimming took 5 bases from V and 7 from J, leaving 8 bases between them. The CDR3 bases are TGTGCCACCAGTGCAACAGCCAATTCACCCCTCCACTTT. This gives the protein CATSATANSPLHF.

The chain has TRBV2 and TRBJ1-4, with 7 nucleotides matching TRBD1. V shed 4 bases and J 8 bases; nucleotides not matched to a gene: 13. The CDR3 spans 16 residues. Germline values: CDR1 SNHLY, CDR2 FYNNEI. The CDR3: CASSAYLQGGGEKLFF. The DNA of the CDR3 is TGTGCCAGCAGTGCGTACCTTCAGGGGGGAGGAGAAAAACTGTTTTTT.